This T cell receptor (beta chain) comes out of a study of blood T cell repertoires in COVID-19. Study overall: The United States, Italy and Spain were the sources of the acute and convalescent COVID-19 samples.

The V gene end was trimmed by 5 bases and the J gene end by 1 base; junction bases not matched to a gene: 8. This CDR3 region has 16 residues. CDR1 and CDR2 (germline): SGHTA, FQGNSA. Source study methods: Reference gene primer amplification gave nucleated cell count estimates. Here immunoSEQ multiplex PCR was the method, and the copy in TCRdb shows in-frame clones only, minus some. V, J and clone size reflect that table, while D and trimming were determined from the DNA. The sample yields about 180,000 clones, roughly 88% seen once. This clonotype originated in a woman aged 55-69 years with acute or convalescent COVID-19. This chain uses TRBV7-2 with TRBJ2-5; 9 bases fit TRBD2. Material: peripheral blood. CDR3: CASSAEETSGQETQYF. In nucleotides, the CDR3 is TGTGCCAGCAGCGCCGAAGAGACTAGCGGCCAAGAGACCCAGTACTTC.